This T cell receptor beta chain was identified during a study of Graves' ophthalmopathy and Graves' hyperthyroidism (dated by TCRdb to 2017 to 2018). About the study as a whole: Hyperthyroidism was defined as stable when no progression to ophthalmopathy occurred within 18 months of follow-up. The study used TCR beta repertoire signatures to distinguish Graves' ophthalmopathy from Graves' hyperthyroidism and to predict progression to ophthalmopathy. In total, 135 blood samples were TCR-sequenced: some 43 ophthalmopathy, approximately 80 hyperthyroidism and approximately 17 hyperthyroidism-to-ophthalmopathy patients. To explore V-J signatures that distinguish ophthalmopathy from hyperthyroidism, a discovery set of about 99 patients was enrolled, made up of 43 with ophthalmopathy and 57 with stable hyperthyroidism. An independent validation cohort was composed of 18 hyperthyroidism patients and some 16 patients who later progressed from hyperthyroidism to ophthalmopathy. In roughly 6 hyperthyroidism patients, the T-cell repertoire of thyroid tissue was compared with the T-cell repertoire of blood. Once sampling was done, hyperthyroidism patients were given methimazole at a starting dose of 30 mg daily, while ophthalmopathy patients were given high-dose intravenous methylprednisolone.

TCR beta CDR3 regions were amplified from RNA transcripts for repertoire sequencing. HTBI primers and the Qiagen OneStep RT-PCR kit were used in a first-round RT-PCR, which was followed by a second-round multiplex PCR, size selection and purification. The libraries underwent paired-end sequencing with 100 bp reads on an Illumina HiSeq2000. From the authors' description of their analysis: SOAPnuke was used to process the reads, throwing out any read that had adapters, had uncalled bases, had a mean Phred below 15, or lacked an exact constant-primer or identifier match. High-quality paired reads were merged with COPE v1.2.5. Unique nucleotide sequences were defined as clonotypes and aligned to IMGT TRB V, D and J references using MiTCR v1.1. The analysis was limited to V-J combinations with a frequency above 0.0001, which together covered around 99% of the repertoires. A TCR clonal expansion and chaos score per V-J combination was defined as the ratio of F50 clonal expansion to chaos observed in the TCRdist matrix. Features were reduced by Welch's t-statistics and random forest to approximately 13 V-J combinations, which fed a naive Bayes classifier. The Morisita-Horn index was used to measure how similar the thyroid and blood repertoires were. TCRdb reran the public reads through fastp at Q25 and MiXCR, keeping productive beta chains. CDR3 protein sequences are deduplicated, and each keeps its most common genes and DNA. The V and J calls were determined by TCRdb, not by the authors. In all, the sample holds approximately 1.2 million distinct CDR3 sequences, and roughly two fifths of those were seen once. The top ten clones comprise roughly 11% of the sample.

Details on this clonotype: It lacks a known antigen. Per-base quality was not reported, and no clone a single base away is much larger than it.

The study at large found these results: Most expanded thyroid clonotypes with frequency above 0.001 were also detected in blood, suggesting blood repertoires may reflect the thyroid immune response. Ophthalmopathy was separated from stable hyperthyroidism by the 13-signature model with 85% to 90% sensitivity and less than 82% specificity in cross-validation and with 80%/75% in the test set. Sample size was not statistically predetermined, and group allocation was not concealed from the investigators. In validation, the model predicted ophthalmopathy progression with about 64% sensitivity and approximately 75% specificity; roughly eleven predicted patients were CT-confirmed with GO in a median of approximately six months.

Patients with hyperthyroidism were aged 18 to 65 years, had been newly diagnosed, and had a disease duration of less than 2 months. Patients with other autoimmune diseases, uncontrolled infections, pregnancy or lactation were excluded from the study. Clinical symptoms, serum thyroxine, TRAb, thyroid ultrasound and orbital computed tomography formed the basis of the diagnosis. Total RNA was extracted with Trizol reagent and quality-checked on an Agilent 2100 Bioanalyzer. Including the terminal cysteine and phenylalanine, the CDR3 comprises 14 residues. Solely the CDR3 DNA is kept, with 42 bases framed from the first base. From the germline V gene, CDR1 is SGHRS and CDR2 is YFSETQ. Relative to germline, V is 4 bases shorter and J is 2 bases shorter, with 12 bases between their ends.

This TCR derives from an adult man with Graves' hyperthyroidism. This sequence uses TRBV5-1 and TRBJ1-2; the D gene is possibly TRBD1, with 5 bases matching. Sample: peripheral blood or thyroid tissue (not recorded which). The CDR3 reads CASSVRQQNYGYTF. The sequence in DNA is TGCGCCAGCAGCGTCCGACAGCAGAACTATGGCTACACCTTC.